The present T cell receptor (beta chain) was sequenced within a study of T cell repertoires in cytomegalovirus infection. This clonotype turned up a few times. Its specificity is not known. TCRdb used MiXCR to reprocess the reads, holding one entry per CDR3 protein. The data show about 400,000 distinct CDR3 sequences, with over 15% seen just once and 8.7% held by the top ten. Whole-study findings and limits: CMV-specific TCR beta clonotypes restricted by HLA-C were the ones dominating the ex vivo response.

CDR1 is SGHTA and CDR2 is FQGNSA in the germline V gene. The J segment lost 1 base and the V segment lost 4 bases, leaving 3 bases of the junction unmatched. The CDR3 is made up of 14 amino acids. The receptor was derived from a human donor in good health (CMV status not recorded). Some clones in this sample may be carry-over from other donors' samples. V and J are TRBV7-2 and TRBJ1-1, with 7 bases fitting TRBD1. The material sequenced was PBMCs. The CDR3: CASSSDRSNTEAFF. The CDR3 coding sequence is TGTGCCAGCAGCTCGGACAGGTCGAACACTGAAGCTTTCTTT.